This is a list of T cell receptor beta chains from one sample in a study of blood T cell repertoires in COVID-19. Method: immunoSEQ multiplex PCR; TCRdb's copy keeps in-frame clones and lacks some. This sample has around 83,000 clones, with about nine tenths found just once. The source material was peripheral blood. These receptor sequences come from a man aged 45-65 years with active or convalescent COVID-19. Each CDR3 is given with its conserved first and last residue. Fields, in order: clone size, J gene, D gene, V gene, CDR3 DNA, CDR3 protein. A D gene is named only where the DNA matches it firmly. The size of a clone is reported for some rows only, either as once, few or many, or as a class for expanded clones.

clone size: NA; J gene: TRBJ2-7; D gene: NA; V gene: TRBV3-1/TRBV3-2; CDR3 DNA: TGTGCCAGCAGCCAATTAGGACAGCACTACGAGCAGTACTTC; CDR3 protein: CASSQLGQHYEQYF
clone size: NA; J gene: TRBJ1-2; D gene: TRBD1; V gene: TRBV5-1; CDR3 DNA: TGCGCCAGCAGCTACGGGACAGCAGACACCTATGGCTACACCTTC; CDR3 protein: CASSYGTADTYGYTF
clone size: few; J gene: TRBJ1-1; D gene: NA; V gene: TRBV6-2/TRBV6-3; CDR3 DNA: TGTGCCAGCAGTTACCCCCAGGGCAACACTGAAGCTTTCTTT; CDR3 protein: CASSYPQGNTEAFF
clone size: NA; J gene: TRBJ2-5; D gene: TRBD2; V gene: TRBV7-9; CDR3 DNA: TGTGCCAGCAGCTTGGCTGGCGGGGGTGAGACCCAGTACTTC; CDR3 protein: CASSLAGGGETQYF
clone size: NA; J gene: TRBJ1-4; D gene: NA; V gene: TRBV5-4; CDR3 DNA: TGTGCCAGCAGCCAGCCAGGAACTAATGAAAAACTGTTTTTT; CDR3 protein: CASSQPGTNEKLFF
clone size: NA; J gene: TRBJ2-1; D gene: NA; V gene: TRBV18; CDR3 DNA: TGTGCCAGCTCACCCGGTTTCAATGAGCAGTTCTTC; CDR3 protein: CASSPGFNEQFF
clone size: NA; J gene: TRBJ2-1; D gene: NA; V gene: TRBV14; CDR3 DNA: TGTGCCAGCAGCATGGGGAGTAGGGCCAATGAGCAGTTCTTC; CDR3 protein: CASSMGSRANEQFF
clone size: NA; J gene: TRBJ2-1; D gene: NA; V gene: TRBV3-1/TRBV3-2; CDR3 DNA: TGTGCCAGCAGCCAAGGCAGGAAGACCAGGTACAATGAGCAGTTCTTC; CDR3 protein: CASSQGRKTRYNEQFF
clone size: NA; J gene: TRBJ2-5; D gene: NA; V gene: TRBV5-4; CDR3 DNA: TGTGCCAGCAGCGTCCCCGCCGGCGGAGCTTGGGAGACCCAGTACTTC; CDR3 protein: CASSVPAGGAWETQYF
clone size: NA; J gene: TRBJ2-2; D gene: NA; V gene: TRBV6-2/TRBV6-3; CDR3 DNA: TGTGCCAGCAGTTTAGTTGGGGGGACCGGGGAGCTGTTTTTT; CDR3 protein: CASSLVGGTGELFF
clone size: NA; J gene: TRBJ1-3; D gene: TRBD1; V gene: TRBV3-1/TRBV3-2; CDR3 DNA: TGTGCCAGCAGCCATACGACAGGGAACTCTGGAAACACCATATATTTT; CDR3 protein: CASSHTTGNSGNTIYF
clone size: many; J gene: TRBJ1-3; D gene: TRBD1; V gene: TRBV15; CDR3 DNA: TGTGCCACCAGCAGGAAGAGGACAGGGGGCGAAAACACCATATATTTT; CDR3 protein: CATSRKRTGGENTIYF
clone size: NA; J gene: TRBJ2-7; D gene: TRBD1; V gene: TRBV5-1; CDR3 DNA: TGCGCCAGCAGCTCCAAAGGGTACCGGGACAGCTCCTACGAGCAGTACTTC; CDR3 protein: CASSSKGYRDSSYEQYF
clone size: once; J gene: TRBJ1-6; D gene: NA; V gene: TRBV7-2; CDR3 DNA: TGTGCCAGCAGCTCGCAGGGGAATAATTCACCCCTCCACTTT; CDR3 protein: CASSSQGNNSPLHF
clone size: once; J gene: TRBJ1-2; D gene: TRBD1; V gene: TRBV4-1; CDR3 DNA: TGCGCCAGCAGCCAAGACAACAGGGGGCTTAATGGCTACACCTTC; CDR3 protein: CASSQDNRGLNGYTF
clone size: NA; J gene: TRBJ2-7; D gene: TRBD1; V gene: TRBV19; CDR3 DNA: TGTGCCAGTAGTCGGGACAGGGATTCCGAGCAGTACTTC; CDR3 protein: CASSRDRDSEQYF
clone size: NA; J gene: TRBJ1-2; D gene: TRBD1; V gene: TRBV19; CDR3 DNA: TGTGCCAGTAGTATACGTAAGGACAGGGAAAACTATGGCTACACCTTC; CDR3 protein: CASSIRKDRENYGYTF
clone size: NA; J gene: TRBJ2-2; D gene: NA; V gene: TRBV24-1; CDR3 DNA: TGTGCCACCAGTGAAAGGGCGGTCGGGACAACGAACACCGGGGAGCTGTTTTTT; CDR3 protein: CATSERAVGTTNTGELFF
clone size: NA; J gene: TRBJ2-7; D gene: NA; V gene: TRBV6-5; CDR3 DNA: TGTGCCAGCAGACAGGAACCTTACTACGAGCAGTACTTC; CDR3 protein: CASRQEPYYEQYF
clone size: few; J gene: TRBJ1-1; D gene: NA; V gene: TRBV28; CDR3 DNA: TGTGCCAGCAGTTATGGCGAGGGGGCTGAAGCTTTCTTT; CDR3 protein: CASSYGEGAEAFF
clone size: few; J gene: TRBJ1-6; D gene: NA; V gene: TRBV6-5; CDR3 DNA: TGTGCCAGCAGTTACGACGCGGGGCTCTATAATTCACCCCTCCACTTT; CDR3 protein: CASSYDAGLYNSPLHF
clone size: NA; J gene: TRBJ2-7; D gene: NA; V gene: TRBV12-5; CDR3 DNA: TGTGCTAGTGGTTTGGACAGGGCCTACGAGCAGTACTTC; CDR3 protein: CASGLDRAYEQYF
clone size: NA; J gene: TRBJ2-2; D gene: TRBD2; V gene: TRBV5-6; CDR3 DNA: TGTGCCAGCAGCCCACCGACTAGCTTCCGGGAGCTGTTTTTT; CDR3 protein: CASSPPTSFRELFF
clone size: once; J gene: TRBJ2-3; D gene: TRBD1; V gene: TRBV6-4; CDR3 DNA: TGTGCCAGCAGTGCCCCTAGGGGACAGGGAACTACTACCGATACGCAGTATTTT; CDR3 protein: CASSAPRGQGTTTDTQYF
clone size: few; J gene: TRBJ1-1; D gene: TRBD1; V gene: TRBV6-5; CDR3 DNA: TGTGCCAGCAGGGACACCGGGACAGGGGCCGCTGAAGCTTTCTTT; CDR3 protein: CASRDTGTGAAEAFF
clone size: NA; J gene: TRBJ1-1; D gene: TRBD1; V gene: TRBV11-3; CDR3 DNA: TGTGCCAGCAGCCAGACCGGGACAGGTCCCACTGAAGCTTTCTTT; CDR3 protein: CASSQTGTGPTEAFF
clone size: NA; J gene: TRBJ2-3; D gene: NA; V gene: TRBV13; CDR3 DNA: TGTGCCAGCCTCCAGGCGGGGGCAAGCACAGATACGCAGTATTTT; CDR3 protein: CASLQAGASTDTQYF
clone size: NA; J gene: TRBJ2-2; D gene: NA; V gene: TRBV19; CDR3 DNA: TGTGCCAGTAGAAGCCTTACGGGCACCGGGGAGCTGTTTTTT; CDR3 protein: CASRSLTGTGELFF
clone size: NA; J gene: TRBJ1-5; D gene: NA; V gene: TRBV12-3/TRBV12-4; CDR3 DNA: TGTGCCAGCAGTTTGGCCGGCAATCAGCCCCAGCATTTT; CDR3 protein: CASSLAGNQPQHF
clone size: NA; J gene: TRBJ1-6; D gene: NA; V gene: TRBV28; CDR3 DNA: TGTGCCAGCAGTTTCTTTTCAGGGAATTCACCCCTCCACTTT; CDR3 protein: CASSFFSGNSPLHF
clone size: NA; J gene: TRBJ2-1; D gene: TRBD2; V gene: TRBV7-2; CDR3 DNA: TGTGCCAGCAGCTCGGGACTAGCGGGAGACCCCTCCTACAATGAGCAGTTCTTC; CDR3 protein: CASSSGLAGDPSYNEQFF
clone size: NA; J gene: TRBJ1-2; D gene: NA; V gene: TRBV3-1/TRBV3-2; CDR3 DNA: TGTGCCAGCAGCCAAGCCCCCTATACAGGAAACTATGGCTACACCTTC; CDR3 protein: CASSQAPYTGNYGYTF
clone size: NA; J gene: TRBJ1-6; D gene: NA; V gene: TRBV6-2/TRBV6-3; CDR3 DNA: TGTGCCAGCAGTTTCTCGGAGCCGGGAGTAACCCTCCACTTT; CDR3 protein: CASSFSEPGVTLHF
clone size: NA; J gene: TRBJ2-5; D gene: TRBD1; V gene: TRBV5-5; CDR3 DNA: TGTGCCAGCAGCCTACACGGGACAGCGTACCAAGAGACCCAGTACTTC; CDR3 protein: CASSLHGTAYQETQYF
clone size: NA; J gene: TRBJ2-7; D gene: TRBD2; V gene: TRBV7-9; CDR3 DNA: TGTGCCAGCAGCCAAAGGACTAGCAGCTACGAGCAGTACTTC; CDR3 protein: CASSQRTSSYEQYF
clone size: NA; J gene: TRBJ1-2; D gene: TRBD1; V gene: TRBV30; CDR3 DNA: TGTGCCTCGGGACAGGGGGAAACCTATGGCTACACCTTC; CDR3 protein: CASGQGETYGYTF
clone size: NA; J gene: TRBJ1-4; D gene: NA; V gene: TRBV5-6; CDR3 DNA: TGTGCCAGCAACTTGGTGTGGCAGAATAATGAAAAACTGTTTTTT; CDR3 protein: CASNLVWQNNEKLFF
clone size: few; J gene: TRBJ2-4; D gene: TRBD2; V gene: TRBV7-9; CDR3 DNA: TGTGCCAGCAGCTCAGGGACTAGCCAAAACATTCAGTACTTC; CDR3 protein: CASSSGTSQNIQYF
clone size: NA; J gene: TRBJ2-7; D gene: TRBD1; V gene: TRBV29-1; CDR3 DNA: TGCAGCGTTGAAGGGCAGGGGGCGGACGAGCAGTACTTC; CDR3 protein: CSVEGQGADEQYF
clone size: once; J gene: TRBJ2-2; D gene: NA; V gene: TRBV24-1; CDR3 DNA: TGTGCCACCAACTATCAAGACACCGGGGAGCTGTTTTTT; CDR3 protein: CATNYQDTGELFF
clone size: NA; J gene: TRBJ1-2; D gene: NA; V gene: TRBV30; CDR3 DNA: TGTGCCTGGAGTGTACTGACGGGTGGCTACACCTTC; CDR3 protein: CAWSVLTGGYTF
clone size: NA; J gene: TRBJ2-7; D gene: TRBD1; V gene: TRBV5-4; CDR3 DNA: TGTGCCAGCAGCCCGGGACAGGGTGTTCCCTACGAGCAGTACTTC; CDR3 protein: CASSPGQGVPYEQYF
clone size: NA; J gene: TRBJ2-1; D gene: TRBD2; V gene: TRBV12-5; CDR3 DNA: TGTGCTAGTGGTTTAAACGGGGGGGCCTCCTACAATGAGCAGTTCTTC; CDR3 protein: CASGLNGGASYNEQFF
clone size: NA; J gene: TRBJ1-2; D gene: TRBD1; V gene: TRBV4-3; CDR3 DNA: TGCGCCAGCAGCAAAGTGAAGGGACAGCCCTATGGCTACACCTTC; CDR3 protein: CASSKVKGQPYGYTF
clone size: NA; J gene: TRBJ1-6; D gene: NA; V gene: TRBV7-8; CDR3 DNA: TGTGCCAGCAGCTTCGGGGAGGGTAATTCACCCCTCCACTTT; CDR3 protein: CASSFGEGNSPLHF
clone size: NA; J gene: TRBJ2-3; D gene: TRBD1; V gene: TRBV7-2; CDR3 DNA: TGTGCCAGCAGCTTAGGACAGGGTTACACAGATACGCAGTATTTT; CDR3 protein: CASSLGQGYTDTQYF
clone size: NA; J gene: TRBJ2-1; D gene: NA; V gene: TRBV6-1; CDR3 DNA: TGTGCCAGCAGTGACACAGGGCACTCCTACAATGAGCAGTTCTTC; CDR3 protein: CASSDTGHSYNEQFF